The T cell receptor (beta chain) described here comes from a study of post-analysis software for immune sequencing data (dated by TCRdb to the mid-2010s). About the investigation overall: The recorded disease courses included relapsing-remitting, secondary progressive and progressive-relapsing multiple sclerosis, and some patients had no subtype annotation. The patient repertoires were compared against 10 to 12 previously published healthy control repertoires obtained from donors aged roughly 6 to 28 years. A subset of samples was prepared in parallel using single-end sample barcoding, then pooled and co-amplified after Illumina adapter ligation. Overall results and qualifications from the work: When samples were clustered directly using the F measure, samples prepared in the same batch co-clustered strongly, which prompted a batch-effect correction. Patients showed significantly higher frequencies than controls for five TRBV segments, among them TRBV5-6, TRBV5-1 and TRBV20-1. Compared with controls, multiple sclerosis patients had significantly lower normalized Chao1 diversity, a finding suggesting substantial peripheral T-cell clonal expansion. The multiple sclerosis patient group was slightly younger than the control group.

To demonstrate the VDJtools post-analysis software, TCR beta repertoires were profiled from the peripheral blood of over ten young patients with multiple sclerosis. Multiple sclerosis patients were children and adolescents aged about 6 to 15 years. Library prep was done by PCR. The listed sequencing device is Illumina HiSeq 2500. To reduce PCR and sequencing biases, unique molecular identifiers were built into the TCR beta cDNA libraries. Roughly 0.5 million cDNA molecules were obtained per 1 to 10 million input T cells, so each molecule approximated one T cell. The patient libraries were prepared and sequenced with the same protocol used for the earlier healthy control dataset. Samples belonging to the same batch were prepared together, multiplexed and sequenced on a shared HiSeq lane. As for how the authors treated the data: Raw barcoded reads were processed with MIGEC, discarding single-read molecular identifier groups before consensus assembly and CDR3 extraction. Clonotype tables were post-analysed with VDJtools, normalizing diversity by down-sampling all datasets to the smallest sample size. To correct batch-related cross-sample contamination, repertoire overlap clustering matched CDR3 amino acid sequences but not nucleotide sequences. TCRdb reprocessing: public reads trimmed at Q25 with fastp, clones called with MiXCR, in-frame beta chains kept. Rows matching on CDR3 protein sequence are summarized as one entry with the most common DNA and genes. The V and J calls and clone size come from TCRdb's table, not from the authors' own analysis. The sample profile shows hundreds of thousands of distinct CDR3 sequences; around 44% of them were found once. The ten most abundant clones make up about 1.8% of the sample.

Worth noting for this clonotype: Its antigen specificity is not known. Base qualities are not at hand, and no much larger clone is one base apart.

Including cysteine and phenylalanine, the CDR3 has 18 amino acids. Kept here is only the CDR3 DNA, which spans 54 bases and is read in frame from base 1. Relative to germline, V is 4 bases shorter and J is 6 bases shorter, with 27 bases between their ends. The germline V gene (reference sequence) sets CDR1 to SGHKS and CDR2 to YYEKEE. The chain is assembled from TRBV5-5 and TRBJ2-3; TRBD2 is perhaps the D gene, given 6 matching bases. The clonotype was recovered from a girl aged 10-17 years with multiple sclerosis. Specimen: blood. The CDR3 is CASSLRAALADGADTQYF. Here is the DNA: TGTGCCAGCAGCCTCCGCGCCGCGTTAGCGGACGGGGCGGATACGCAGTATTTT. Outside the CDR3, residues come from the reference TRBV5-5 and TRBJ2-3 proteins, so the full variable domain is: DAGVTQSPTHLIKTRGQQVTLRCSPISGHKSVSWYQQVLGQGPQFIFQYYEKEERGRGNFPDRFSARQFPNYSSELNVNALLLGDSALYLCASSLRAALADGADTQYFGPGTRLTVL.